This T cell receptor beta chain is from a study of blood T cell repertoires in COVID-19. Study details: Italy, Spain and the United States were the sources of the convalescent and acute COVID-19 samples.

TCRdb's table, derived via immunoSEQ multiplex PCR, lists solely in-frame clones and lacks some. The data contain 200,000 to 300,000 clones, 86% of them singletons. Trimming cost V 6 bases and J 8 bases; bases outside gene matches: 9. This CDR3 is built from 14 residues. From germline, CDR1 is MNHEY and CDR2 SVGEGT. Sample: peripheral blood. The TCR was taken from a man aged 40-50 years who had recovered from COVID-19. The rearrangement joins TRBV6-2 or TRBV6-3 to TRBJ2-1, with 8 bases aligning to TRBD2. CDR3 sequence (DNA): TGTGCCAGCAGCCCGGGGGGGAGTATCGATGAGCAGTTCTTC. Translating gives CASSPGGSIDEQFF.